The 10 T cell receptor beta chains presented below share a single source sample, sequenced in a study of T cell responses to AZD1222 COVID-19 vaccine. Some clones are missing from TCRdb's copy, which holds only in-frame ones; the method was immunoSEQ multiplex PCR. The table includes about 100,000 clones, around nine tenths detected once. The sample was peripheral blood, taken on day 0 of AZD1222 vaccination. Receptors were obtained from an adult in good health.

This clone was picked up one time. This chain uses TRBV6-2 or TRBV6-3 with TRBJ2-1; weak D call: TRBD1 (5 bases). CDR3 length equals 15 residues. V lost 2 bases to trimming and J lost 2 bases, with 10 bases between them. Germline V CDR1 and CDR2: MNHEY, SVGEGT. DNA of the CDR3: TGTGCCAGCAGTTACCAGGGTAGGGCCTACAATGAGCAGTTCTTC. This codes for CASSYQGRAYNEQFF.

The chain is built from TRBV7-2 and TRBJ1-6; possible D gene TRBD1, 5 bases. This CDR3 region has 14 residues. Looked up from germline, CDR1 is SGHTA and CDR2 is FQGNSA. V lost 6 bases to trimming and J lost 7 bases, with 13 bases between them. In nucleotides, the CDR3 is TGTGCCAGCAGTCTAGGGGCCGCCAATTCACCCCTCCACTTT. Its protein is CASSLGAANSPLHF.

J is TRBJ2-7 and V is TRBV29-1, with 7 bases aligning to TRBD1. The CDR3 is made up of 13 amino acids. The V gene end was trimmed by 4 bases and the J gene end by 6 bases; junction bases not matched to a gene: 9. The germline gives CDR1 SQVTM, CDR2 ANQGSEA. CDR3 in DNA: TGCAGCGTTGCCCATACAGGGGATGCCGAGCAGTACTTC. This translates into CSVAHTGDAEQYF.

The CDR3 DNA reads TGTGCCACCAGTGACCCGGGACTAGGAGATGAGACCCAGTACTTC. It encodes CATSDPGLGDETQYF. The rearrangement joins TRBV24-1 to TRBJ2-5, with 8 bases matching TRBD2. Per germline, CDR1 KGHDR and CDR2 SFDVKD. The CDR3 totals 15 residues. The J segment lost 5 bases and the V segment lost 4 bases, leaving 8 bases of the junction unmatched.

The chain employs TRBV10-3 and TRBJ1-5; TRBD1 is a possible D gene (5 bases). Germline-derived CDR1 and CDR2 are ENHRY and SYGVKD. V lost 6 bases and J 2 bases, leaving 14 bases between the germline ends. This CDR3 has 15 amino acids. The CDR3 loop is CAISPTGDRNQPQHF. CDR3 sequence (DNA): TGTGCCATCAGCCCCACAGGAGACCGCAATCAGCCCCAGCATTTT.

The chain couples TRBV28 to TRBJ2-7, with a tentative D call TRBD1 (5 bases). Germline lookup yields CDR1 MDHEN and CDR2 SYDVKM. CDR3 length: 16 amino acids. Trimming stripped 3 bases from V and 0 bases from J, with 15 bases between. The DNA of the CDR3 is TGTGCCAGCAGTTTTTCTTTGCAGGGTCTCTCCTACGAGCAGTACTTC. It codes for CASSFSLQGLSYEQYF.

The J gene is TRBJ1-5, the V gene TRBV4-2, with a possible D match to TRBD1 (5 bases). The CDR3 has 15 residues. Per germline, CDR1 LGHNA and CDR2 YNFKEQ. V lost 1 base to trimming and J lost 7 bases, with 14 bases between them. CDR3 coding DNA: TGTGCCAGCAGCCAAGGGGAGGGGACTAAACAGCCCCAGCATTTT. Translating gives CASSQGEGTKQPQHF.

J is TRBJ1-6 and V is TRBV5-1; TRBD1 agrees at 9 bases. The CDR3 is made up of 15 amino acids. CDR1 SGHRS and CDR2 YFSETQ come from the germline V gene. Trimming cost V 5 bases and J 8 bases; bases outside gene matches: 8. The CDR3 region has the DNA TGCGCCAGCAGACTGGGACAGGGTGGAGATTCACCCCTCCACTTT. It encodes CASRLGQGGDSPLHF.

The chain links TRBV3-1 (or the pseudogene TRBV3-2) to TRBJ2-5; D gene uncertain. The better agreement between TRBJ2-7 and the DNA end casts doubt on the J call. This CDR3 has 14 residues. Germline CDR1 is LGHDT and CDR2 is YNNKEL (reference sequence). CDR3 sequence reads: CASSQASVSYEQYF. The CDR3 DNA follows: TGTGCCAGCAGCCAAGCCTCAGTCTCCTACGAGCAGTACTTC.

V and J are TRBV6-2 or TRBV6-3 and TRBJ1-2; D may be TRBD1 (5 bases). The CDR3 totals 13 residues. Trimming removed 4 bases at V and 2 bases at J, with 8 bases between. Germline V gives CDR1 MNHEY, CDR2 SVGEGT. This CDR3 is CASSSWGNYGYTF. The CDR3 DNA follows: TGTGCCAGCAGTTCTTGGGGGAACTATGGCTACACCTTC.